The T cell receptor (beta chain) under discussion was sequenced for a study of T cell responses to AZD1222 COVID-19 vaccine. Libraries were prepared by immunoSEQ multiplex PCR; TCRdb keeps only in-frame clonotypes and omits some of them. The data contain 100,000 to 120,000 clones, approximately 87% of them seen just once; the ten biggest clones take up under 3%. General study results and limits: Repertoire sampling happened only post peak T cell response.

Germline V gene data show CDR1 as SGHAT and CDR2 as FQNNGV. The CDR3 extends over 16 amino acids. Trimming took off 3 bases at V and 5 bases at J, with 19 bases between the two ends. Details on this clone: What it recognizes is unknown.

The origin of this receptor is an adult in good health. The material sequenced was peripheral blood, taken on day 0 of AZD1222 vaccination. The chain employs TRBV11-2 and TRBJ2-5, with D possibly being TRBD2 (6 bases). The CDR3 region has the DNA TGTGCCAGCAGCTTCGGGACTTACCTCGTGCCGGAGACCCAGTACTTC. Translation gives CASSFGTYLVPETQYF.